A single sample is the source of the 8 T cell receptor beta chains below, sequenced in a study of blood T cell repertoires in COVID-19. Sequencing was performed with immunoSEQ multiplex PCR; in TCRdb, only in-frame clones are kept and a portion is missing. This table has about 400,000 clones, about 90% appearing once. Input material: PBMCs or T cells enriched from blood (not recorded which). All receptors come from a woman younger than 45 who had recovered from COVID-19.

This sequence joins TRBV28 and TRBJ2-3; 10 bases match TRBD1. CDR3 length: 16 residues. Germline lookup yields CDR1 MDHEN and CDR2 SYDVKM. V lost 2 bases and J lost 4; bases outside the gene matches: 6. As DNA, the CDR3 is TGTGCCAGCAGTTTACTTCCGGGACAGGGGCCAGATACGCAGTATTTT. It yields the protein CASSLLPGQGPDTQYF.

This chain joins TRBV6-1 and TRBJ1-6; perhaps TRBD1 as D (6 bases). V was trimmed by 2 bases and J by 9 bases, leaving 11 bases between them. The CDR3 consists of 14 residues. Germline assignment: CDR1 MNHNS and CDR2 SASEGT. CDR3 nucleotide sequence: TGTGCCAGCAGTGAACAGGGGCTCATTTCACCCCTCCACTTT. Translated: CASSEQGLISPLHF.

The V and J genes are TRBV7-9 and TRBJ1-1; no clear D. Trimming pared 5 bases from V and 3 bases from J, leaving 13 bases between. The germline V gene has CDR1 SEHNR and CDR2 FQNEAQ (reference sequence). CDR3 length equals 14 residues. CDR3 coding DNA: TGTGCCAGCAGCCAATTATTGAGCTACACTGAAGCTTTCTTT. Its translation is CASSQLLSYTEAFF.

The V and J genes are TRBV27 and TRBJ1-5; D possibly corresponds to TRBD1 (5 bases). This CDR3 comprises 13 residues. With 6 bases removed from V and 12 bases from J, the gap between germline ends came to 18 bases. Germline values: CDR1 MNHEY, CDR2 SMNVEV (reference sequence). The CDR3 here is CASRPAGDGNQHF. The CDR3 DNA sequence: TGTGCCAGCAGACCGGCGGGGGACGGGAACCAGCATTTT.

The rearrangement joins TRBV30 to TRBJ1-4; the D gene is possibly TRBD1 (5 bases). The CDR3 runs 16 residues. V lost 3 bases, J lost 5 bases, and 19 bases lay in between. Per germline, CDR1 GTSNPN and CDR2 SVGIG (reference sequence). CDR3 DNA sequence: TGTGCCTGGAGAATACGCTCTGGGGAGGGGAATGAAAAACTGTTTTTT. It translates to CAWRIRSGEGNEKLFF.

The chain links TRBV7-9 to TRBJ1-1; TRBD1 matches at 8 bases. The CDR3 totals 16 residues. Germline CDR1 is SEHNR and CDR2 is FQNEAQ (reference sequence). J gave up 5 bases and V 1 base, and 9 bases lay outside the gene matches. The DNA of the CDR3 is TGTGCCAGCAGCTTAGGTGAACCAGGGGGCCGAACTGAAGCTTTCTTT. Translation gives CASSLGEPGGRTEAFF.

This chain connects TRBV11-1 to TRBJ2-3; tentatively, D is TRBD1 (6 bases). With 6 bases removed from V and 1 base from J, the gap between germline ends came to 8 bases. Germline V gene lookup returns CDR1 SGHAT and CDR2 FQDESV (reference sequence). The CDR3 totals 13 residues. The CDR3 sequence: CASRKGGTDTQYF. In DNA form, the CDR3 reads TGTGCCAGCAGAAAGGGGGGCACAGATACGCAGTATTTT.

This rearrangement joins TRBV28 to TRBJ2-5; 11 bases agree with TRBD1. After removal of 5 bases from V and 3 bases from J, the junction contained 11 bases not matched to a gene. The CDR3 sequence is 17 residues long. The germline V gene has CDR1 MDHEN and CDR2 SYDVKM. The CDR3 DNA is TGTGCCAGCAGTCCCGTCACCGGGACAGGGGGTAAAGAGACCCAGTACTTC. This gives the protein CASSPVTGTGGKETQYF.